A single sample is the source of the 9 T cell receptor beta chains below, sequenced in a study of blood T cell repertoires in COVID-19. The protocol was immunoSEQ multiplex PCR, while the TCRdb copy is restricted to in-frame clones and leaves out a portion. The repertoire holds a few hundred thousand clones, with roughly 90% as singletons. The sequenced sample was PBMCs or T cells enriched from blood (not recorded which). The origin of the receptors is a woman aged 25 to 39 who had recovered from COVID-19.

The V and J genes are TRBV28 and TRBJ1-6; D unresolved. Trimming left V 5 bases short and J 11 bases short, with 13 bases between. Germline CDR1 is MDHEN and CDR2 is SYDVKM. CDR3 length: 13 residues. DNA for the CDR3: TGTGCCAGCAGTCCCTCGGTAGTTCCACCCCTCCACTTT. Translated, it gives CASSPSVVPPLHF.

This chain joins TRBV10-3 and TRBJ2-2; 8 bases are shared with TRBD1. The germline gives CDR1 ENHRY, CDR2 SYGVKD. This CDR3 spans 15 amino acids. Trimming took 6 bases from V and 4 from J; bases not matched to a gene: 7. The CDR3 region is CAIRTGTGGTGELFF. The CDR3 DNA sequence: TGTGCCATCAGAACCGGGACAGGAGGCACCGGGGAGCTGTTTTTT.

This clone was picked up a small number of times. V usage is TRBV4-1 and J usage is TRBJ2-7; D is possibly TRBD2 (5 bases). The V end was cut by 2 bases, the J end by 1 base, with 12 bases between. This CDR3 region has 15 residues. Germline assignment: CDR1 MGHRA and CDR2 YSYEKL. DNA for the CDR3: TGCGCCAGCAGCCAACCCGGGGTCTTGTCCTACGAGCAGTACTTC. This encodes CASSQPGVLSYEQYF.

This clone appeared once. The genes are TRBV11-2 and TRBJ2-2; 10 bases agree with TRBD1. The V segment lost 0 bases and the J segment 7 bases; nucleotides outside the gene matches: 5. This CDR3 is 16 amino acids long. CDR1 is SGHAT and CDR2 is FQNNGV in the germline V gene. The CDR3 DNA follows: TGTGCCAGCAGCTTAGAGCGACAGGGGGCTATCGGGGAGCTGTTTTTT. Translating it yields CASSLERQGAIGELFF.

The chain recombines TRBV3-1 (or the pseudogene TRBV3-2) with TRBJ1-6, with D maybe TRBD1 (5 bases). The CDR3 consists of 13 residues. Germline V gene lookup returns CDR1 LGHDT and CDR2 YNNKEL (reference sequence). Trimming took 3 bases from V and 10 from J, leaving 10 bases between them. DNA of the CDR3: TGTGCCAGCAGCCAGCAGGGAGGGTCACCCCTCCACTTT. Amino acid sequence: CASSQQGGSPLHF.

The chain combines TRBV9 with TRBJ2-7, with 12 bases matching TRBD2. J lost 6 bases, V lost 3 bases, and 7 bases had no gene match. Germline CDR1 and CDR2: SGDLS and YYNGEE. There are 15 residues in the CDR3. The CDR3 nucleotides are TGTGCCAGCAGCGCCCTAGCGGGAGGGATGGGCGAGCAGTACTTC. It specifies CASSALAGGMGEQYF.

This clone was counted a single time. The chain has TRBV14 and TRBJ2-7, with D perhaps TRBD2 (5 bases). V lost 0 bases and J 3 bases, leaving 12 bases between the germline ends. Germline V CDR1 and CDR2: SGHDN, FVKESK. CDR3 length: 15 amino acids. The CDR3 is CASSQDKGGRYEQYF. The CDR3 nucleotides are TGTGCCAGCAGCCAAGACAAAGGCGGGCGCTACGAGCAGTACTTC.

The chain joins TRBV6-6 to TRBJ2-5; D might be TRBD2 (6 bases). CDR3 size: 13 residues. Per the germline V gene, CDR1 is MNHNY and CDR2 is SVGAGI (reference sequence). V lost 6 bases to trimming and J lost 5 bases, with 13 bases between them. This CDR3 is CASRPRGSETQYF. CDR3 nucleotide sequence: TGTGCCAGCAGGCCCCGGGGGAGTGAGACCCAGTACTTC.

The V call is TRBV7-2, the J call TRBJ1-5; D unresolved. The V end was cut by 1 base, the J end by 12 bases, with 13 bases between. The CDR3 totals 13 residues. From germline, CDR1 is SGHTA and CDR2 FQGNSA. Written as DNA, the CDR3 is TGTGCCAGCAGCTTAGTTTCCGGTCGGTACCAGCATTTT. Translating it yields CASSLVSGRYQHF.